A selection of T cell receptor beta chains follows, all from one sample in a study of T cells in Graves' hyperthyroidism and ophthalmopathy. A single record per CDR3 protein comes from TCRdb applying MiXCR to the multiplex PCR reads. The data show hundreds of thousands of distinct CDR3 sequences, approximately 15% seen once. What was sequenced was blood. The receptors shown here come from a woman in her 50s with Graves' ophthalmopathy. Both conserved end residues are part of each CDR3. A D gene is named only where the DNA matches it firmly. Part of the rows lack a size; the others show once, few, many or a class for expanded clones.

few	TRBD1	TRBV7-9	TRBJ2-7	TGTGCCAGCAGCTTAGGACAGGGGGGAAGCGAGCAGTACTTC	CASSLGQGGSEQYF
few	TRBD2	TRBV19	TRBJ2-7	TGTGCCAGTAGTATCGTCCCGGGAGGCCAATACGAGCAGTACTTC	CASSIVPGGQYEQYF
many	NA	TRBV7-9	TRBJ2-7	TGTGCCAGCAGGCCACAGGATTCGGTCGAGCAGTACTTC	CASRPQDSVEQYF
many	TRBD1	TRBV11-2	TRBJ2-2	TGTGCCAGCAGCTTGGGACAGGCGAACACCGGGGAGCTGTTTTTT	CASSLGQANTGELFF
many	NA	TRBV10-2	TRBJ2-1	TGCGCCAGCAGTGACAGGTTAGGAATTCGCTACAATGAGCAGTTCTTC	CASSDRLGIRYNEQFF
many	NA	TRBV15	TRBJ1-1	TGTGCCACCAGCCTGACGGGACCTGAAGCTTTCTTT	CATSLTGPEAFF
NA	TRBD2	TRBV6-2/TRBV6-3	TRBJ2-7	TGTGCCAGCAGTTCTAGGACTAGCGGGAGGATCGCCCCCACCCACGAGCAGTACTTC	CASSSRTSGRIAPTHEQYF
many	NA	TRBV28	TRBJ1-6	TGTGCCAGCAGTTTCGGTTCACCCCTCCACTTT	CASSFGSPLHF
NA	NA	TRBV18	TRBJ1-1	TGTGCCAGCTCACCACCTTCTCAGGGCGGTACAGAAGCTTTCTTT	CASSPPSQGGTEAFF
NA	TRBD2	TRBV7-2	TRBJ2-2	TGTGCCAGCAGGCTAGCGGGAGGCTGGGGGGAGCTGTTTTTT	CASRLAGGWGELFF
NA	TRBD1	TRBV2	TRBJ2-1	TGTGCCAGCAGTCCAAGGACAGGGGTCAACAATGAGCAGTTCTTC	CASSPRTGVNNEQFF
NA	NA	TRBV6-2/TRBV6-3	TRBJ1-4	TGTGCCAGCAGTTACGTGGGTCGCGGAACTAATGAAAAACTGTTTTTT	CASSYVGRGTNEKLFF
many	NA	TRBV20-1	TRBJ2-2	TGCAGTGCTAGAGATGCACAGGGAGGCACCGGGGAGCTGTTTTTT	CSARDAQGGTGELFF
many	NA	TRBV7-9	TRBJ2-1	TGTGCCAGCAGCAAAACTAGGAACTACAATGAGCAGTTCTTC	CASSKTRNYNEQFF
NA	NA	TRBV7-9	TRBJ1-1	TGTGCCAGCAGGAAGACAGAAATAGACACTGAAGCTTTCTTT	CASRKTEIDTEAFF
many	NA	TRBV6-6	TRBJ2-7	TGTGCCAGCAGTTACTCACCGAACCTCTCCTACGAGCAGTACTTC	CASSYSPNLSYEQYF
many	TRBD1	TRBV5-1	TRBJ2-2	TGCGCCAGCAGCTTGGATACATATCAGGGGGCCGCGAACACCGGGGAGCTGTTTTTT	CASSLDTYQGAANTGELFF
once	NA	TRBV5-1	TRBJ1-1	TGTGCCAGCAACTTAAGGGATTTGAACACTGAAGCTTTATTT	CASNLRDLNTEALF
NA	TRBD1	TRBV29-1	TRBJ1-2	TGCAGCGCCACGGGACAGGGGCACTATGGCTACACCTTC	CSATGQGHYGYTF
NA	NA	TRBV2	TRBJ2-2	TGTGCCAGCAGGGGGGACACCCAGGGGACCGGGGAGCTGTTTTTT	CASRGDTQGTGELFF
NA	NA	TRBV5-1	TRBJ2-3	TGCGCCAGCAGCTTAGAGACTACCACAGATACGCAGTATTTT	CASSLETTTDTQYF
many	NA	TRBV10-3	TRBJ2-7	TGTGCCATCAGGCGGGACAGCTACGAGCAGTACTTC	CAIRRDSYEQYF
NA	TRBD1	TRBV6-1	TRBJ2-7	TGTGCCAGCAGTGATGGGACAGGGCTATTGCACGAGCAGTACTTC	CASSDGTGLLHEQYF
few	TRBD1	TRBV9	TRBJ1-2	TGTGCCAGCAGCCCGAGGACAGGGAATAACTATGGCTACACCTTC	CASSPRTGNNYGYTF
NA	NA	TRBV5-1	TRBJ2-2	TGCGCCAGCAGCTTGGTTAGTGTTAACACCGGGGAGCTGTTTTTT	CASSLVSVNTGELFF
NA	NA	TRBV19	TRBJ1-1	TGTGCCAGTAGTATAGTGGTGGGAGTTGAGGGCACTGAAGCTTTCTTT	CASSIVVGVEGTEAFF
many	TRBD2	TRBV12-3/TRBV12-4	TRBJ2-5	TGTGCCAGCAGCCCGGGGGGGGCCCGAGTGGAGACCCAGTACTTC	CASSPGGARVETQYF
NA	TRBD2	TRBV6-1	TRBJ2-5	TGTGCCAGCAGTTACAAAAAAGGACTAGCGGTACAAGAGACCCAGTACTTC	CASSYKKGLAVQETQYF
NA	TRBD1	TRBV29-1	TRBJ2-1	TGCAGCGCTACCGGGACAGGGAGGGAGACCCAGTTCTTC	CSATGTGRETQFF
NA	NA	TRBV4-3	TRBJ2-7	TGCGCCAGCAGCCAAGATCTAACCGCGTACGAGCAGTACTTC	CASSQDLTAYEQYF
many	NA	TRBV28	TRBJ1-1	TGTGCCAGCACTAGGTCACCACTGAACACTGAAGCTTTCTTT	CASTRSPLNTEAFF
few	NA	TRBV6-5	TRBJ2-7	TGTGCCAGCAGTTACTCAAACAACTACGAGCAGTACTTC	CASSYSNNYEQYF
many	TRBD2	TRBV6-1	TRBJ2-1	TGTGCCAGCAGTGACGTGACTAGCGGGAGTGGGGGTGAGCAGTTCTTC	CASSDVTSGSGGEQFF
NA	TRBD2	TRBV6-2/TRBV6-3	TRBJ2-5	TGTGCCAGCAGGGAACTAGCGGGAGGGCCCGAGACCCAGTACTTC	CASRELAGGPETQYF
NA	NA	TRBV10-3	TRBJ2-2	TGTGCCATCACCCCAACCCCGATAGCGGACACCGGGGAGCTGTTTTTT	CAITPTPIADTGELFF
many	TRBD1	TRBV20-1	TRBJ2-5	TGCAGTGCTAGAGGAATCGGGACAGGTTTTCGACAAGAGACCCAGTACTTC	CSARGIGTGFRQETQYF
few	NA	TRBV20-1	TRBJ1-5	TGCAGTGCTAGTTCGATAAGAGTACCGTGGGGCAATCAGCCCCAGCATTTT	CSASSIRVPWGNQPQHF
many	NA	TRBV6-1	TRBJ2-2	TGTGCCAGCAAAACCAGGGTGAACACCGGGGAGCTGTTTTTT	CASKTRVNTGELFF
NA	TRBD1	TRBV27	TRBJ2-1	TGTGCCAGCGCTAATTTGGACAGGGTCGGTTCTGAGCAGTTCTTC	CASANLDRVGSEQFF
many	NA	TRBV7-2	TRBJ2-7	TGTGCCAGCAACGATAAACGGAACTACGAGCAGTACTTC	CASNDKRNYEQYF